This T cell receptor (beta chain) was sequenced during a study of molecular identifiers for immune sequencing clone quantification. Listed TCR primers and previously described methods were used for bulk TCR libraries. TCRdb ran MiXCR on the PCR reads and lists one entry per CDR3 protein. The table includes approximately 97,000 distinct CDR3 sequences, roughly 26% detected once. Researchers sorted naive CD8 T cells as cells that were CD8+CD4-CCR7+CD45RA+. This clonotype occurred a few times. The CDR3 is 14 residues long. Germline V gene lookup returns CDR1 SNHLY and CDR2 FYNNEI. Trimming removed 3 bases from V and 9 bases from J; junction bases left unmatched: 3.

V usage is TRBV2 and J usage is TRBJ2-4, with TRBD2 matching over 12 bases. What was sequenced was naive CD8+ T cells from blood, with Jurkat cell RNA spiked in. Described subset: FACS-sorted CD8+CD4-CCR7+CD45RA+ naive T cells. The clonotype comes from a human donor in good health. Some libraries in this study had Jurkat cell RNA spiked in. CDR3 region: CASSETSGSFIQYF. For the CDR3, the DNA is TGTGCCAGCAGTGAGACTAGCGGGAGTTTCATTCAGTACTTC.